The 14 T cell receptor beta chains listed next were all sequenced from one sample in a study of blood T cell repertoires in COVID-19. Only in-frame clones appear in the TCRdb table, and some are missing; sequencing was by immunoSEQ multiplex PCR. This sample yields about 210,000 clones, of which over 75% are seen a single time; over 10% belongs to the top ten. The material sequenced was peripheral blood. These receptor sequences come from a human donor in a cohort sampled during active COVID-19.

The chain employs TRBV2 and TRBJ2-2; no definite D call. Germline loops: CDR1 SNHLY, CDR2 FYNNEI. Trimming removed 2 bases at V and 3 bases at J, with 4 bases between. CDR3 length equals 13 residues. Written as DNA, the CDR3 is TGTGCCAGCAGTGAACAGTACACCGGGGAGCTGTTTTTT. Residues: CASSEQYTGELFF.

The chain carries TRBV4-2 and TRBJ1-5; the D gene is possibly TRBD1 (5 bases). V lost 0 bases, J lost 2 bases, and 5 bases lay in between. The germline gives CDR1 LGHNA, CDR2 YNFKEQ. This CDR3 spans 14 amino acids. The DNA for the CDR3 is TGTGCCAGCAGCCAAGACAGGGGCAATCAGCCCCAGCATTTT. This sequence encodes CASSQDRGNQPQHF.

The gene calls are TRBV4-2 and TRBJ2-1; 8 bases are shared with TRBD2. This CDR3 contains 18 residues. CDR1 is LGHNA and CDR2 is YNFKEQ in the germline V gene. Trimming at V came to 2 bases and at J to 4 bases, leaving 13 bases not matched to a gene. CDR3 sequence: CASSQSVTAGVGYNEQFF. CDR3 nucleotides: TGTGCCAGCAGCCAAAGTGTCACAGCGGGAGTAGGGTACAATGAGCAGTTCTTC.

The genes are TRBV27 and TRBJ1-4; a weak D match, TRBD1 (5 bases). V gave up 6 bases and J gave up 6 bases, with 11 bases separating them. Germline values: CDR1 MNHEY, CDR2 SMNVEV (reference sequence). The CDR3 is 13 residues long. The CDR3 coding sequence is TGTGCCAGCAGGGGGCGGAGTGATGAAAAACTGTTTTTT. This gives the protein CASRGRSDEKLFF.

V gene TRBV2 combines with J gene TRBJ2-1, with 8 bases matching TRBD2. The CDR3 is 15 residues long. From germline, CDR1 is SNHLY and CDR2 FYNNEI. V dropped 7 bases and J dropped 2; count of bases not matched to a gene: 7. CDR3 coding DNA: TGTGCCAGCATCGGGGGGGCAGAAACCTACAATGAGCAGTTCTTC. Translated, it gives CASIGGAETYNEQFF. Using reference TRBV2 and TRBJ2-1 for the parts outside the CDR3, the full variable domain is EPEVTQTPSHQVTQMGQEVILRCVPISNHLYFYWYRQILGQKVEFLVSFYNNEISEKSEIFDDQFSVERPDGSNFTLKIRSTKLEDSAMYFCASIGGAETYNEQFFGPGTRLTVL.

This chain joins TRBV7-2 and TRBJ1-5; perhaps TRBD1 as D (5 bases). V dropped 2 bases and J dropped 6 bases, with 8 bases sitting between them. CDR3 length: 13 amino acids. The germline gives CDR1 SGHTA, CDR2 FQGNSA. The CDR3 loop reads CASSLSTVQPQHF. For the CDR3, the DNA is TGTGCCAGCAGCTTATCGACAGTTCAGCCCCAGCATTTT.

This clone was counted a few times. The gene calls are TRBV4-1 and TRBJ2-5; no clear D gene. The CDR3 is 14 residues long. V gave up 0 bases and J gave up 4 bases, with 9 bases separating them. Germline V gene lookup returns CDR1 MGHRA and CDR2 YSYEKL. The CDR3 DNA sequence: TGCGCCAGCAGCCAAGAGTCCGTCGGAGAGACCCAGTACTTC. It specifies CASSQESVGETQYF.

The chain links TRBV5-4 to TRBJ1-2; 7 nucleotides line up with TRBD1. V was clipped by 4 bases and J by 0 bases; unmatched bases: 9. The germline V gene encodes CDR1 SGHNT and CDR2 YYREEE (reference sequence). This CDR3 contains 16 residues. DNA of the CDR3: TGTGCCAGCAGCCCCGCGCGACAGGGAGCTAACTATGGCTACACCTTC. Translating gives CASSPARQGANYGYTF.

CDR3: CASSLAYEQYF. The CDR3 region has the DNA TGTGCCAGCAGTTTAGCCTACGAGCAGTACTTC. The chain joins TRBV2 to TRBJ2-7; D is unclear. This CDR3 has 11 residues. Deletions cut 5 bases from V and 2 bases from J, with 4 bases between. The germline V gene has CDR1 SNHLY and CDR2 FYNNEI.

This clone was seen only a few times. The chain links TRBV28 to TRBJ1-2, with 8 bases fitting TRBD1. Germline assignment: CDR1 MDHEN and CDR2 SYDVKM. The trim removed 5 bases at V and 4 bases at J, leaving 9 bases unmatched. The CDR3 covers 15 residues. The CDR3 loop is CASSIQTGVAYGYTF. The CDR3 bases are TGTGCCAGCAGTATACAGACAGGGGTGGCCTATGGCTACACCTTC.

V gene TRBV4-1 combines with J gene TRBJ2-7, with 8 bases that match TRBD1. The length of the CDR3 is 15 residues. Unmatched junction bases numbered 7, after V lost 0 bases and J lost 6 bases. Germline CDR1 and CDR2: MGHRA and YSYEKL. The CDR3 reads CASSQETGESVEQYF. DNA for the CDR3: TGCGCCAGCAGCCAAGAGACAGGGGAATCGGTCGAGCAGTACTTC.

The chain employs TRBV28 and TRBJ1-2; TRBD1 matches 9 bases. Germline trimming cut 4 bases from V and 8 bases from J; bases unmatched to any gene: 11. Per germline, CDR1 MDHEN and CDR2 SYDVKM. The CDR3 covers 15 residues. CDR3 DNA: TGTGCCAGCAGTTCGTCCGAACAGGGGGCGAGGGGCTACACCTTC. This encodes CASSSSEQGARGYTF.

The J gene is TRBJ1-2, the V gene TRBV2, with D hard to call. The CDR3 has 12 residues. Germline CDR1 reads SNHLY; CDR2 reads FYNNEI. Trimming stripped 3 bases from V and 8 bases from J, with 10 bases between. CDR3 loop: CASSENRYGYTF. CDR3 DNA sequence: TGTGCCAGCAGTGAGAACAGATACGGCTACACCTTC. Using reference TRBV2 and TRBJ1-2 for the parts outside the CDR3, the full variable domain is EPEVTQTPSHQVTQMGQEVILRCVPISNHLYFYWYRQILGQKVEFLVSFYNNEISEKSEIFDDQFSVERPDGSNFTLKIRSTKLEDSAMYFCASSENRYGYTFGSGTRLTVV.

This chain connects TRBV5-1 to TRBJ2-5, with a tentative D call TRBD2 (5 bases). The CDR3 consists of 13 residues. Germline CDR1 SGHRS, CDR2 YFSETQ. Trimming took 4 bases from V and 4 from J, leaving 11 bases between them. CDR3 loop: CASSPGIPETQYF. CDR3 in DNA: TGCGCCAGCAGCCCCGGGATCCCAGAGACCCAGTACTTC.